This TCR beta chain was recovered during a study of OX40 agonist ivuxolimab in advanced cancers. For the study at large: Prior anti-PD-1, anti-PD-L1 or anti-CTLA-4 therapy did not bar entry, and more than 35% had some. The study, taken as a whole, reports: Low levels of normalized T-cell clonal expansion also appeared in some nonresponders. CD4+ and CD8+ blood T cells expanded clonally by week 6 at 0.1 to 3.0 mg/kg.

Clones were sequenced by immunoSEQ multiplex PCR, and TCRdb holds only the in-frame ones, with some missing. The table shows 75,000 to 100,000 clones, with 85% to 90% occurring only once. On this clone itself: Its matching antigen is unknown.

CDR3 length equals 14 residues. The V and J ends lost 0 bases and 8 bases, in that order; junction bases with no gene match: 4. The germline CDR1 and CDR2 sequences are MNHNY and SVGAGI (reference sequence). The clonotype comes from an adult with an advanced solid tumor such as melanoma, head and neck, liver or kidney cancer. This sample comprised CD4+ or CD8+ T cells sorted from blood, obtained in a trial of the OX40 agonist ivuxolimab. The rearrangement links TRBV6-6 to TRBJ1-5, with TRBD1 identical over 7 bases. The CDR3 here is CASSYSGRGEPQHF. Written as DNA, the CDR3 is TGTGCCAGCAGTTACTCGGGCAGGGGGGAGCCCCAGCATTTT.